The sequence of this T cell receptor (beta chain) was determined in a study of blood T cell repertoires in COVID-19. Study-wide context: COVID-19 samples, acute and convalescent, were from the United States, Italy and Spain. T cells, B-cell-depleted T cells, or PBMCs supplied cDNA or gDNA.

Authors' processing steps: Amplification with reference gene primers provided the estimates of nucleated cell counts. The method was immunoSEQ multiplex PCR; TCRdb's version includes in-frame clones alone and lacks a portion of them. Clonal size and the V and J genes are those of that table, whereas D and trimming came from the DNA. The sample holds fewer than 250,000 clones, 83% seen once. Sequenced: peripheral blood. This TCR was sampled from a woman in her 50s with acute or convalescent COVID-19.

The CDR3 DNA sequence: TGTGCCAGCAGTCTCGGGACTAGCGGGGTCTGGGAGCAGTACTTC. Translation: CASSLGTSGVWEQYF. The chain joins TRBV6-5 to TRBJ2-7; TRBD2 agrees at 13 bases. V was pared by 5 bases and J by 7 bases, with 8 bases of the junction left unmatched. This CDR3 is built from 15 residues. Germline V lookup: CDR1 MNHEY, CDR2 SVGAGI.